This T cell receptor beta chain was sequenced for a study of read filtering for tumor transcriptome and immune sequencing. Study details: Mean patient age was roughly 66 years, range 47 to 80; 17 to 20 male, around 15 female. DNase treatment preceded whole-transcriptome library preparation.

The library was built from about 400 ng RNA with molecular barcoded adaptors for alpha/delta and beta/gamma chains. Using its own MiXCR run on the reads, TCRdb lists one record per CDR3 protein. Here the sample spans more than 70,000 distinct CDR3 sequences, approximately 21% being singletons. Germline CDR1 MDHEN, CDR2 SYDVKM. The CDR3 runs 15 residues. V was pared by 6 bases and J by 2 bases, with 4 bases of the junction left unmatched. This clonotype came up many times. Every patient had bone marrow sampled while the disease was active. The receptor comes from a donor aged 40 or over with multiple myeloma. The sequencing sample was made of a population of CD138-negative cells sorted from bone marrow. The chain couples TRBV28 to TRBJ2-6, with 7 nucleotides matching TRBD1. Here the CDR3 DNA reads TGTGCCAGCAGGGCTACAGGGGCTGGGGCCAACGTCCTGACTTTC. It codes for CASRATGAGANVLTF. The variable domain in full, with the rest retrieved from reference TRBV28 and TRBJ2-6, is DVKVTQSSRYLVKRTGEKVFLECVQDMDHENMFWYRQDPGLGLRLIYFSYDVKMKEKGDIPEGYSVSREKKERFSLILESASTNQTSMYLCASRATGAGANVLTFGAGSRLTVL.